The 2 T cell receptor beta chains given below trace back to one sample, sequenced in a study of CD8+ T cells in alopecia areata. The authors extracted RNA and reverse transcribed it into cDNA as the sequencing template. Profiling relied on immunoSEQ multiplex PCR, and the TCRdb table lists in-frame clones only, not all of them. The table has over 120,000 clones, roughly 64% seen once. The specimen comprised CD4+ T cells sorted from blood, sampled at week 0. The receptors stem from a human donor with alopecia areata.

This rearrangement joins TRBV5-1 to TRBJ1-4; the D is unclear. The CDR3 contains 17 residues. The V and J ends lost 0 bases and 0 bases respectively, with 12 bases between them. CDR1 and CDR2 from the germline V gene are SGHRS and YFSETQ. The CDR3 reads CASSLDASLATNEKLFF. The CDR3 DNA reads as TGCGCCAGCAGCTTGGATGCCAGCCTTGCAACTAATGAAAAACTGTTTTTT.

The gene calls are TRBV5-1 and TRBJ1-3; maybe TRBD1 (5 bases). The CDR3 spans 15 residues. V lost 3 bases and J lost 4, with 14 bases in between. Germline assignment: CDR1 SGHRS and CDR2 YFSETQ. CDR3 sequence reads: CASSSGAMEGNTIYF. The CDR3 DNA sequence: TGCGCCAGCAGCTCCGGGGCCATGGAAGGAAACACCATATATTTT.